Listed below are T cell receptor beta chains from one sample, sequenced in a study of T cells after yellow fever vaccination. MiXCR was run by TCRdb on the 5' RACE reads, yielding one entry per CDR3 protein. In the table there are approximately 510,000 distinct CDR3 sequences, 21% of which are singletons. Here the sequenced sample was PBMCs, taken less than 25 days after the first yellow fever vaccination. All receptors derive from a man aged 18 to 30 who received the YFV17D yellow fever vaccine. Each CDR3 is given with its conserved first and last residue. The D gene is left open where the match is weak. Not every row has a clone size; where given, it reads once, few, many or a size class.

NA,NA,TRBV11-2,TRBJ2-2,TGTGCCAGCAGCTCGGAATTGGAACTGAAGGGGACCTTGTTTTTT,CASSSELELKGTLFF
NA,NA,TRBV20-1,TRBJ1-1,TGCAGTGCCAGGGGTGCTGAAGCTTTCTTT,CSARGAEAFF
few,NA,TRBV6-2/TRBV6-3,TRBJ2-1,TGTGCCAGCACCCCGAGAGCGGAGCTCAGCAATGAGCAGTTCTTC,CASTPRAELSNEQFF
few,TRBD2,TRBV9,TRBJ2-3,TGTGCCAGCAGCGTAGGTTTAAGCGGGGGCCTTTACACAGATACGCAGTATTTT,CASSVGLSGGLYTDTQYF
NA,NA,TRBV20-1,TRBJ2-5,TGCAGTGCTAGAGACCCGGGCGGCATCGGGGAGACCCAGTACTTC,CSARDPGGIGETQYF
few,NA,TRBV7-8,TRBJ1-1,TGTGCCAGCAGCCCGGGGAGGGACCGGGCTTTCTTT,CASSPGRDRAFF
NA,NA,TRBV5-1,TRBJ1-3,TGCGCCAGCAGCCCTACCACAGTGACCTCTGGAAACACCATATATTTT,CASSPTTVTSGNTIYF
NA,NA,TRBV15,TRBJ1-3,TGTGCCACCAGCAGAGATTTGGGGACTGGAAACACCATATATTTT,CATSRDLGTGNTIYF
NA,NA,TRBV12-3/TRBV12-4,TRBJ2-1,TGTGCCAGCAGCTTTAGTGCCGGGGACGGGGGATTCTTC,CASSFSAGDGGFF
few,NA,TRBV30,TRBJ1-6,TGTGCCTGGAGTGTCGACCGAACCTATTCACCCCTCCACTTT,CAWSVDRTYSPLHF
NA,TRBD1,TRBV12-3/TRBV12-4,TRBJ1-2,TGTGCCAGCAGTTTTAGGGACAGGGACGGCTACACCTTC,CASSFRDRDGYTF
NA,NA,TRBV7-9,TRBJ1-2,TGTGCCAGCAGCTTATCAAGGGGCAGCTATGGCTACACCTTC,CASSLSRGSYGYTF
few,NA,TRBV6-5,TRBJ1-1,TGTGCCAGCAGTTACTCGCCGGGGGACACTGAAGCTTTCTTT,CASSYSPGDTEAFF